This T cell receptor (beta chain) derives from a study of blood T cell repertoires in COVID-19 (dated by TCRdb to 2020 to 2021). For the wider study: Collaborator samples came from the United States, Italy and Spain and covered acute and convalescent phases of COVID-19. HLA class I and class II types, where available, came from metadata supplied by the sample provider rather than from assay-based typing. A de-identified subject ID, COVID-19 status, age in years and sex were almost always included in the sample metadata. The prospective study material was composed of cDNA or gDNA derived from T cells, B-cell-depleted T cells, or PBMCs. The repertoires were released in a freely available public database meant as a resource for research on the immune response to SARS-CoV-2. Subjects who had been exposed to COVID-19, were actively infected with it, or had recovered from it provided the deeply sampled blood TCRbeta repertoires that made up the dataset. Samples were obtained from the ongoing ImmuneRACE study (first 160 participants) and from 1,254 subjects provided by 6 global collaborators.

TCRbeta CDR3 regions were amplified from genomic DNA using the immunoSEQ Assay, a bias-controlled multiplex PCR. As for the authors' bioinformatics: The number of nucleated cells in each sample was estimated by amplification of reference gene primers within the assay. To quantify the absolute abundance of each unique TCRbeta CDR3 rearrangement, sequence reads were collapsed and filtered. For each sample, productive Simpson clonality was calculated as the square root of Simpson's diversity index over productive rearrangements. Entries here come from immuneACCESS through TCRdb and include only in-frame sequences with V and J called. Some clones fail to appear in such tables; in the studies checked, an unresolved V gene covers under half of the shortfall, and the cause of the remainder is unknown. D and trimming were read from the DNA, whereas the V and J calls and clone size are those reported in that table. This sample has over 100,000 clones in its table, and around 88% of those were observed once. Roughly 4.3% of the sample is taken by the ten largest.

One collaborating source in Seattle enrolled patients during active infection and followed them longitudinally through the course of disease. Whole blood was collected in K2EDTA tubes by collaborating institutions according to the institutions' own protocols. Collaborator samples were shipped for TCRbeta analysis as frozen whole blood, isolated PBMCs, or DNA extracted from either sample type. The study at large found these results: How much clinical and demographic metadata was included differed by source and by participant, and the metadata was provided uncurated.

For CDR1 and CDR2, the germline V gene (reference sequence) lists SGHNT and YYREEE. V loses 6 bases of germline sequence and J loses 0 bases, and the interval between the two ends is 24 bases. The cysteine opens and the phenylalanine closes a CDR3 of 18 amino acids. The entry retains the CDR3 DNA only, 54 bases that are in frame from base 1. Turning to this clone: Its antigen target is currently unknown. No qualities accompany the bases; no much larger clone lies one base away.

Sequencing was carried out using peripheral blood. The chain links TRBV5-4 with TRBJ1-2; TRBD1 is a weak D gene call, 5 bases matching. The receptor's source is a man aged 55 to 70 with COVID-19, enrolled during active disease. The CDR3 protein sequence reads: CASNQGGKRLTANYGYTF. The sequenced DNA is TGTGCCAGCAACCAGGGCGGGAAGCGACTCACTGCTAACTATGGCTACACCTTC.